This T cell receptor beta chain was sequenced during a study of blood T cell repertoires in COVID-19. Study-wide background: Researchers got acute and convalescent COVID-19 samples from the United States, Italy and Spain.

The CDR3 is 14 amino acids. Germline values: CDR1 SGHDT, CDR2 YYEEEE. The germline V and J ends were trimmed by 2 bases and 4 bases, with 9 bases remaining between them. The participants were between about 18 and 90 years old and came from roughly 24 US areas. Participant-reported clinical history was the basis for cohort assignment. Original methodology: Amplification of reference gene primers was used by the study to estimate nucleated cell counts. TCRdb keeps only in-frame clones here, not all; method: immunoSEQ multiplex PCR. V and J calls and clone size come straight from that table; D and trimming were deduced from the DNA. This sample has under 200,000 clones, with roughly 83% found just once.

This sequence originates from a man in his forties or fifties with acute COVID-19. Sequencing was carried out using PBMCs or T cells enriched from blood (not recorded which). This sequence joins TRBV5-6 and TRBJ1-4; no reliable D call. The CDR3 spells CASSLAGFNEKLFF. The CDR3, as DNA: TGTGCCAGCAGCTTAGCGGGCTTTAATGAAAAACTGTTTTTT.